This TCR beta chain stems from a study of cytomegalovirus exposure and HLA in healthy donors. The study's findings and limits: Some highly shared sequence variants likely arose as a pipeline artifact. Apart from CMV serostatus, no immune exposure information was available. Owing to their indistinguishability, certain V segments, notably TRBV6-2 and TRBV6-3, were excluded. At a 0.05 false discovery rate, a later analysis found roughly 17,000 TCR beta sequences to be associated with HLA alleles.

About this clone: The antigen remains unidentified.

CDR1 LNHDA and CDR2 SQIVND come from the germline V gene (reference sequence). V trimming: 8 bases; J trimming: 6 bases; junction bases outside the gene matches: 8. There are 14 residues in the CDR3. Use of 60 Vbeta and 13 Jbeta primers characterized the PCR. The repertoire was sequenced with immunoSEQ multiplex PCR; TCRdb's copy has only in-frame clones and lacks some. The table has about 280,000 clones, roughly 89% seen once. This chain joins TRBV19 and TRBJ1-4; the match to TRBD1 covers 8 bases. The source material was PBMCs. This receptor was taken from a woman aged 18-29 years in good health and CMV-seronegative. The CDR3 is CASCRTGRDEKLFF. The CDR3 DNA reads TGTGCCAGTTGTCGGACAGGGAGGGATGAAAAACTGTTTTTT.